What follows are 24 T cell receptor beta chains derived from one specimen sequenced in a study of T cells expressing NK-cell markers. TCRdb re-called the 5' RACE reads; one entry per CDR3 protein, DNA not given. There are about 440,000 distinct CDR3 sequences in the sample, with 7.3% held by the top ten. Material for sequencing was blood T cells: a sorted CD56 or NKG2C T cell subset, CD4+ or CD8+ T cells, or bulk PBMC T cells (not recorded which). The receptors come from a woman between 18 and 69 years old in good health.

The chain is built from TRBV28 and TRBJ2-5; the TCRdb call, TRBD2, lacks DNA for checking. This CDR3 region has 15 residues. The V gene's germline CDR1 is MDHEN and CDR2 SYDVKM. This CDR3 is CASSFGLAGQETQYF.

V is TRBV5-1 and J is TRBJ1-1; the D call from TCRdb, TRBD1, cannot be confirmed without DNA. In germline, CDR1 is SGHRS, CDR2 YFSETQ. The CDR3 runs 13 residues. The CDR3 here is CASSSRAGTEAFF.

This rearrangement joins TRBV7-2 to TRBJ1-4; TCRdb's D call, TRBD1, is unchecked because there is no DNA. This CDR3 region has 14 residues. Germline CDR1 and CDR2: SGHTA and FQGNSA. This chain's CDR3 is CASSPGTNVGKLFF. Supplemented by reference TRBV7-2 and TRBJ1-4, the full variable domain reads GAGVSQSPSNKVTEKGKDVELRCDPISGHTALYWYRQSLGQGLEFLIYFQGNSAPDKSGLPSDRFSAERTGGSVSTLTIQRTQQEDSAVYLCASSPGTNVGKLFFGSGTQLSVL.

V is TRBV6-5 and J is TRBJ2-1; with no DNA, the TCRdb D assignment of TRBD2 cannot be verified. The CDR3 runs to 17 residues. The germline CDR1 and CDR2 sequences are MNHEY and SVGAGI. The CDR3 sequence is CASSLGTSGRAYNEQFF.

This chain joins TRBV12-3 or TRBV12-4 and TRBJ2-1. CDR3 length equals 15 residues. CDR3 loop: CASSLLGGSYNEQFF.

V gene TRBV18 combines with J gene TRBJ2-3; there is no DNA to check the TCRdb D call of TRBD1. The CDR3 totals 17 residues. Germline V gene sequence: CDR1 KGHSH, CDR2 LQKENI. The CDR3 reads CASSPLGKGSSTDTQYF.

Here the CDR3 reads CASSSDQDMDTQYF. This chain joins TRBV12-3 or TRBV12-4 and TRBJ2-3. This CDR3 has 14 residues.

The chain couples TRBV6-2 or TRBV6-3 to TRBJ2-5; absent DNA, TCRdb's TRBD1 call cannot be checked. The CDR3 is 15 amino acids. In germline, CDR1 is MNHEY, CDR2 SVGEGT. CDR3 loop: CASTEGTTNQETQYF.

The rearrangement links TRBV11-2 to TRBJ2-3; absent DNA, TCRdb's TRBD1 call cannot be checked. The germline V gene has CDR1 SGHAT and CDR2 FQNNGV. CDR3 size: 16 residues. CDR3 sequence: CASSSHPGGSADTQYF.

This chain joins TRBV6-1 and TRBJ2-1; the TCRdb call, TRBD1, lacks DNA for checking. The CDR3 length is 12 residues. CDR1 is MNHNS and CDR2 is SASEGT in the germline V gene. The CDR3: CASSESGNEQFF.

The CDR3 region is CATSDPGRAYTQYF. This chain connects TRBV24-1 to TRBJ2-3; TCRdb selects TRBD1, and the lack of DNA leaves this call unchecked. The germline V gene has CDR1 KGHDR and CDR2 SFDVKD. The CDR3 is made up of 14 amino acids.

This chain connects TRBV20-1 to TRBJ1-1; the TCRdb D gene call, TRBD1, has no DNA to confirm it. This CDR3 is built from 16 residues. Per the germline V gene, CDR1 is DFQATT and CDR2 is SNEGSKA (reference sequence). The CDR3 loop reads CSARPTQRLGATEAFF.

The chain carries TRBV6-5 and TRBJ1-1; TCRdb returns TRBD1, unconfirmable since there is no DNA. This CDR3 comprises 16 residues. Germline-derived CDR1 and CDR2 are MNHEY and SVGAGI. CDR3 amino acids: CASSYTPQAANTEAFF.

The rearrangement links TRBV7-2 to TRBJ2-3; TCRdb indicates TRBD2, and absent DNA this call remains unverified. Per the germline V gene, CDR1 is SGHTA and CDR2 is FQGNSA. The CDR3 consists of 17 residues. The CDR3 is CASSSGLAGGITDTQYF.

This chain joins TRBV9 and TRBJ1-2; TCRdb indicates TRBD1, and absent DNA this call remains unverified. Germline lookup yields CDR1 SGDLS and CDR2 YYNGEE. CDR3 length: 15 residues. CDR3 in amino acids: CASSVADRELYGYTF.

The chain links TRBV20-1 to TRBJ2-3; TCRdb returns TRBD1, unconfirmable since there is no DNA. Germline values: CDR1 DFQATT, CDR2 SNEGSKA (reference sequence). This CDR3 is 14 amino acids long. This chain's CDR3 is CSASLGRLTDTQYF.

The rearrangement links TRBV20-1 to TRBJ2-3; TCRdb lists TRBD2, though no DNA is available to test this call. This CDR3 is 11 amino acids long. Germline CDR1 reads DFQATT; CDR2 reads SNEGSKA (reference sequence). The CDR3 protein is CSGELVDTQYF.

The V call is TRBV5-1, the J call TRBJ2-2; TCRdb's D call, TRBD2, is unchecked because there is no DNA. CDR1 and CDR2 (germline): SGHRS, YFSETQ. This CDR3 is built from 16 residues. Here the CDR3 reads CASRPSGGTNTGELFF.

The V and J genes are TRBV6-1 and TRBJ2-7; TCRdb selects TRBD1, and the lack of DNA leaves this call unchecked. There are 14 residues in the CDR3. From germline, CDR1 is MNHNS and CDR2 SASEGT. The CDR3 here is CASNQPGQNYEQYF.

The chain has TRBV4-3 and TRBJ2-7; the TCRdb D gene call, TRBD1, has no DNA to confirm it. The CDR3 totals 17 residues. The V gene's germline CDR1 is LGHNA and CDR2 YSLEER. The CDR3 loop is CASSLQENRVFSYEQYF.

The rearrangement links TRBV7-9 to TRBJ1-3. The CDR3 loop spans 17 amino acids. Germline V lookup: CDR1 SEHNR, CDR2 FQNEAQ (reference sequence). CDR3 sequence reads: CASSTHWTESSGNTIYF.

The chain links TRBV5-1 to TRBJ1-1; TCRdb reports TRBD1, a call that lacks DNA to check it against. From germline, CDR1 is SGHRS and CDR2 YFSETQ. The CDR3 totals 15 residues. The CDR3 region is CASSLVAGSGTEAFF.

V gene TRBV3-1 combines with J gene TRBJ2-2; the TRBD1 assignment by TCRdb is unverifiable without DNA. Germline V gives CDR1 LGHDT, CDR2 YNNKEL (reference sequence). This CDR3 has 13 residues. This CDR3 reads CASSHGQDRELFF.

V gene TRBV11-2 combines with J gene TRBJ2-6; as DNA is missing, the TRBD2 call by TCRdb cannot be tested. The CDR3 is made up of 15 amino acids. CDR1 and CDR2 (germline): SGHAT, FQNNGV. The CDR3 region is CASGGRASGANVLTF. The whole variable domain, remainder taken from reference TRBV11-2 and TRBJ2-6, is EAGVAQSPRYKIIEKRQSVAFWCNPISGHATLYWYQQILGQGPKLLIQFQNNGVVDDSQLPKDRFSAERLKGVDSTLKIQPAKLEDSAVYLCASGGRASGANVLTFGAGSRLTVL.